These T cell receptor beta chains were read from a single sample in a study of blood T cells in healthy people across ages. MiXCR was run by TCRdb on the 5' RACE reads, yielding one entry per CDR3 protein. The sample has under 950,000 distinct CDR3 sequences, 22% seen once; the top ten hold around 21%. Sequencing was performed on blood. The source of these receptors is a man between 65 and 85 years old in good health. CDR3s include the opening cysteine and the closing phenylalanine or tryptophan. The order of the fields is clone size, V gene, D gene, J gene, CDR3 DNA, CDR3 protein. The D gene is left open where the match is weak. A clone size is listed for some rows: how often the clone was seen (once, few, many), or a class if it is expanded.

>NA|TRBV11-3|NA|TRBJ2-6
TGTGCCAGCAGCCGGGGAGGCAGCCACTCTGGGGCCAACGTCCTGACTTTC
CASSRGGSHSGANVLTF
>once|TRBV20-1|NA|TRBJ2-2
TGCAGTGCTATTCAGGGGCCGAACACCGGGGAGCTGTTTTTT
CSAIQGPNTGELFF
>NA|TRBV6-1|NA|TRBJ2-3
TGTGCCAGCAGTGAACTAGGGATAACAGATACGCAGTATTTT
CASSELGITDTQYF
>many|TRBV18|NA|TRBJ2-3
TGTGCCAGCTCCCCTTACGGGGTGGCAGATACGCAGTATTTT
CASSPYGVADTQYF
>NA|TRBV6-7|TRBD1|TRBJ2-1
TGTGCCAGCAGTCAGGACAGGGGGCGGCTAACCTACAATGAGCAGTTCTTC
CASSQDRGRLTYNEQFF
>NA|TRBV10-3|NA|TRBJ2-7
TGTGCCATCAGTGCGGGCCACGAGCAGTACTTC
CAISAGHEQYF
>few|TRBV4-2|TRBD2|TRBJ2-1
TGTGCCAGCAGCCCCTCCCAGCGGGAGTTATACAATGAGCAGTTCTTC
CASSPSQRELYNEQFF
>once|TRBV2|TRBD2|TRBJ2-7
TGTGCCAGCAGTGAAACTAGCGGGTTCTACGAGCAGTACTTC
CASSETSGFYEQYF
>few|TRBV18|NA|TRBJ2-2
TGTGCCAGCTCAGGGCGGCAGACGAGGAACACCGGGGAGCTGTTTTTT
CASSGRQTRNTGELFF
>NA|TRBV29-1|NA|TRBJ2-2
TGCAGCCCCTCGGGGCGGGCAAGCACCGGGGAGCTGTTTTTT
CSPSGRASTGELFF
>few|TRBV20-1|NA|TRBJ2-5
TGCAGTGCTAGGATTGGAAGGGGGGGGGAGACCCAGTACTTC
CSARIGRGGETQYF
>few|TRBV9|NA|TRBJ2-1
TGTGCCAGCACCCTCCTACAGGGAACTGAGCAGTTCTTC
CASTLLQGTEQFF
>NA|TRBV7-6|TRBD1|TRBJ2-7
TGTGCCAGCAGCTTAAGGACAGGCAGAGCAGAGCAGTACTTC
CASSLRTGRAEQYF
>many|TRBV10-3|NA|TRBJ2-3
TGTGCCATCAGTTCGGGGGCAACCACAGATACGCAGTATTTT
CAISSGATTDTQYF
>once|TRBV5-5|NA|TRBJ2-7
TGTGCCAGCAGCTTGGAGGCTGCGACCTACGAGCAGTACTTC
CASSLEAATYEQYF
>NA|TRBV6-2/TRBV6-3|NA|TRBJ1-1
TGTGCCAGCAGTTACCCCGACAGGGAAGCTTTCTTT
CASSYPDREAFF
>few|TRBV14|NA|TRBJ1-1
TGTGCCAGCAGCCAAAGAACAGGTTTCACTGAAGCTTTCTTT
CASSQRTGFTEAFF
>NA|TRBV6-6|NA|TRBJ2-5
TGTGCCAGCAGCCCTGCAACAGCGGGTGGCCAAGAGACCCAGTACTTC
CASSPATAGGQETQYF
>NA|TRBV6-6|TRBD1|TRBJ2-3
TGTGCCAGCAGGGGGGGACAGGCTAACACAGATACGCAGTATTTT
CASRGGQANTDTQYF
>NA|TRBV5-5|NA|TRBJ2-7
TGTGCCAGCAGCGCCCGTCCCGAAGGCTACGAGCAGTACTTC
CASSARPEGYEQYF
>NA|TRBV6-6|TRBD2|TRBJ2-3
TGTGCCAGCCTCCCTAGCGGGGCCCTCACAGATACGCAGTATTTT
CASLPSGALTDTQYF
>few|TRBV20-1|TRBD2|TRBJ2-1
TGCAGTGCTAGGCGGATAATAGCTAGCGGATACAATGAGCAGTTCTTC
CSARRIIASGYNEQFF
>NA|TRBV5-1|NA|TRBJ2-3
TGCGCCAGCAGCCTACAGACGGCGAGCACAGATACGCAGTATTTT
CASSLQTASTDTQYF
>NA|TRBV5-1|TRBD2|TRBJ2-1
TGCGCCAGCAGCTACGGGAAGGTAGCGGGAGGCAATGAGCAGTTCTTC
CASSYGKVAGGNEQFF
>few|TRBV12-3/TRBV12-4|NA|TRBJ1-4
TGTGCCAGCAGTCCGGTTCGCCGGATAGAAAAACTGTTTTTT
CASSPVRRIEKLFF
>many|TRBV7-9|NA|TRBJ1-4
TGTGCCAGCAGCCCTCAGGGCCGACATACCGAAAAACTGTTTTTT
CASSPQGRHTEKLFF
>few|TRBV18|TRBD1|TRBJ1-1
TGTGCCAGCTCGCGGGGGACAGTGAACACTGAAGCTTTCTTT
CASSRGTVNTEAFF
>NA|TRBV29-1|NA|TRBJ2-5
TGCAGCGTAGAGGACACCATACAAGAGACCCAGTACTTC
CSVEDTIQETQYF
>many|TRBV6-1|NA|TRBJ1-4
TGTGCCAGCAGTGAAGCATACCTTGCAACTAATGAAAAACTGTTTTTT
CASSEAYLATNEKLFF